The present T cell receptor beta chain was sequenced within a study of early T cells in non-severe SARS-CoV-2 infection. Study as a whole: Chains stayed unpaired after sequencing of bulk RNA from unsorted whole blood. General study points: Private and CD4 specificities were missed by VDJdb matching, skewed to anti-spike CD8.

Unique molecular identifiers were attached to individual cDNA molecules. TCRdb passed the 5' RACE reads through MiXCR, listing each CDR3 protein once. There are more than 90,000 distinct CDR3 sequences in the sample; less than 15% occur only once, and about 2.1% lies in the top ten. With respect to this clonotype: Antigen: not known.

The length of the CDR3 is 12 residues. Trimming left V 3 bases short and J 5 bases short, with 8 bases between. Germline assignment: CDR1 SQVTM and CDR2 ANQGSEA. The receptor comes from an adult who was a healthcare worker with PCR-confirmed SARS-CoV-2 infection or an uninfected control (not recorded which). V usage is TRBV29-1 and J usage is TRBJ2-1, with D uncertain. The sample taken for sequencing was whole blood. The CDR3 reads CSVERWDNEQFF. The CDR3 DNA reads TGCAGCGTTGAGAGATGGGACAATGAGCAGTTCTTC.